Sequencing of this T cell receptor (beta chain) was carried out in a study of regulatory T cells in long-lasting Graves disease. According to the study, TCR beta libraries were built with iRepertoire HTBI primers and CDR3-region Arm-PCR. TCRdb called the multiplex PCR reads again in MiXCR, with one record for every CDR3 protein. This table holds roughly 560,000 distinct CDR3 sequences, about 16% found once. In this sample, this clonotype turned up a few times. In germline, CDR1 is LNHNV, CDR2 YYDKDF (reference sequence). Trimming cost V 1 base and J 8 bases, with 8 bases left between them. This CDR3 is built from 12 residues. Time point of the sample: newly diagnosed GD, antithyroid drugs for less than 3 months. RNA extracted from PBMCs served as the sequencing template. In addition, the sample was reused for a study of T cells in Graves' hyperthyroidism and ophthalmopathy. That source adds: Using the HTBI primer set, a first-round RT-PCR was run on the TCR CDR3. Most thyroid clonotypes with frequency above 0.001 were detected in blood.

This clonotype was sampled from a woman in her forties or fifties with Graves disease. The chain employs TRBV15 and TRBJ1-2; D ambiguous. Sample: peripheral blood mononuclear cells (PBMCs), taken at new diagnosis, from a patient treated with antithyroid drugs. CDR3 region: CATSRVTGGYTF. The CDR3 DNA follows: TGTGCCACCAGCAGAGTAACCGGCGGCTACACCTTC.